Below, 5 T cell receptor beta chains from the same sample are listed, as sequenced in a study of cytomegalovirus exposure and HLA in healthy donors. PCR amplification relied on 60 Vbeta primers (plus 13 Jbeta primers). Profiling relied on immunoSEQ multiplex PCR, and the TCRdb table lists in-frame clones only, not all of them. In total, the table holds 60,000 to 85,000 clones. Sequencing input: PBMCs. These receptor sequences come from a man aged 50-60 years in good health and CMV-seropositive.

The chain employs TRBV2 and TRBJ2-7; 11 nucleotides line up with TRBD2. CDR1 is SNHLY, CDR2 FYNNEI, per germline. The CDR3 has 14 amino acids. V shed 11 bases and J 4 bases; nucleotides not matched to a gene: 10. The CDR3 region has the DNA TGTGCCGGGAACCCGGGACTAGCGGCATACGAGCAGTACTTC. Its translation: CAGNPGLAAYEQYF.

V is TRBV25-1 and J is TRBJ1-6, with no clear D. The CDR3 extends over 15 amino acids. Germline loops: CDR1 MGHDK, CDR2 SYGVNS. Trimming took off 1 base at V and 8 bases at J, with 12 bases between the two ends. The CDR3 region is CASSESVVSYSPLHF. Here the CDR3 DNA reads TGTGCCAGCAGTGAATCGGTGGTTTCCTATTCACCCCTCCACTTT.

The chain recombines TRBV5-5 with TRBJ2-5; TRBD1 matches at 7 bases. CDR3 length: 15 amino acids. Germline CDR1 is SGHKS and CDR2 is YYEKEE (reference sequence). V dropped 3 bases and J dropped 5; count of bases not matched to a gene: 10. CDR3 sequence (DNA): TGTGCCAGCAGCTATGCAGGGGGTTCGGGTGAGACCCAGTACTTC. It codes for CASSYAGGSGETQYF.

The chain is built from TRBV9 and TRBJ2-1; 8 bases are shared with TRBD2. Germline V CDR1 and CDR2: SGDLS, YYNGEE. V was pared by 3 bases and J by 5 bases, with 7 bases of the junction left unmatched. CDR3 length: 15 amino acids. The CDR3 nucleotides are TGTGCCAGCAGCGCAGCGGGGGCCCCTCACAATGAGCAGTTCTTC. Its translation is CASSAAGAPHNEQFF.

The J gene is TRBJ2-1, the V gene TRBV11-2, with 8 nucleotides matching TRBD2. Germline-derived CDR1 and CDR2 are SGHAT and FQNNGV. Trimming took 4 bases from V and 4 from J; bases not matched to a gene: 12. The CDR3 loop spans 17 amino acids. The CDR3 loop is CASSWMASGSLYNEQFF. The CDR3 bases are TGTGCCAGCAGCTGGATGGCTAGCGGGTCGTTGTACAATGAGCAGTTCTTC.